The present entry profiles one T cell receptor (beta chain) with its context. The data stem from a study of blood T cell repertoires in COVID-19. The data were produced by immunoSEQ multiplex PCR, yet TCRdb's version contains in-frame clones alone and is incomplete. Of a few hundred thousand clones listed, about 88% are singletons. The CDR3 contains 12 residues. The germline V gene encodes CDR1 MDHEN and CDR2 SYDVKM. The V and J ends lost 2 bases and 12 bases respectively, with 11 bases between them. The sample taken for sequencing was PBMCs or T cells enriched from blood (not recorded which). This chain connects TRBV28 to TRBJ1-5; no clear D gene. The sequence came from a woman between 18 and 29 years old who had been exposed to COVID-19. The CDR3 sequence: CASSLGPINQHF. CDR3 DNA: TGTGCCAGCAGTTTAGGGCCGATCAACCAGCATTTT.